This T cell receptor (beta chain) was captured in a study of technical replicates of blood from a handful of donors. Some clones are missing from TCRdb's copy, which holds only in-frame ones; the method was immunoSEQ multiplex PCR. This table has about 58,000 clones, about nine tenths appearing once. Germline V gene sequence: CDR1 MNHNS, CDR2 SASEGT. Trimming took 7 bases from V and 3 from J, leaving 15 bases between them. The CDR3 is 14 residues long. The sample taken for sequencing was PBMCs. This sequence originates from a human donor in good health. Some clones in this sample may be carry-over from other donors' samples. The chain uses TRBV6-1 and TRBJ1-1, with a weak D call TRBD1 (6 bases). The CDR3 DNA follows: TGTGCCAGCACCCTGACAGAGGGGGACACTGAAGCTTTCTTT. Its protein product is CASTLTEGDTEAFF.